This entry lists 8 T cell receptor beta chains sequenced from one sample in a study of CD8 T cells in Susac syndrome. Reverse transcription of roughly 0.5 to 1 ug RNA was carried out with random hexamers. TCRdb called the immunoSEQ multiplex PCR reads again in MiXCR, with one record for every CDR3 protein. The sample yields 73,000 or so distinct CDR3 sequences, approximately 95% seen once. The sample consisted of CD8+ T cells from PBMCs. The source of these receptors is a human donor with multiple sclerosis.

This clonotype was recorded only once. CDR3 nucleotides: TGTGCCAGCAGCCAAGCAGGGGACACCTACGAGCAGTACTTC. It yields the protein CASSQAGDTYEQYF. The chain links TRBV3-1 to TRBJ2-7; D possibly corresponds to TRBD1 (6 bases). The CDR3 loop spans 14 amino acids. Germline CDR1 LGHDT, CDR2 YNNKEL (reference sequence). Trimming shortened V by 1 base and J by 2 bases, and 9 bases separated the two germline ends.

The chain has TRBV29-1 and TRBJ2-7; D unresolved. The CDR3 covers 15 residues. Germline V gives CDR1 SQVTM, CDR2 ANQGSEA. V was cut by 0 bases and J by 2 bases, with 14 bases left in between. CDR3 DNA sequence: TGCAGCGTTGAAGATCTGGCACGCCGCCCCTACGAGCAGTACTTC. This gives the protein CSVEDLARRPYEQYF.

With regard to this clonotype: The junction departs from germline at one end; a sequencing error may be responsible. The rearrangement joins TRBV12-3 or TRBV12-4 to TRBJ2-6, with a tentative D call TRBD1 (5 bases). The CDR3 loop spans 16 amino acids. CDR3 sequence (DNA): TGTGCCAGCAGTTTAAAGACAGACTCTGGGGCCAACGTCCTGGCTTTC. Its translation: CASSLKTDSGANVLAF.

The rearrangement links TRBV27 to TRBJ2-7; D might be TRBD2 (6 bases). With 5 bases removed from V and 3 bases from J, the gap between germline ends came to 14 bases. Germline CDR1 MNHEY, CDR2 SMNVEV (reference sequence). This CDR3 has 14 amino acids. CDR3 loop: CASSPRGSGYEQYF. The CDR3 region has the DNA TGTGCCAGCAGTCCCCGGGGTAGCGGCTACGAGCAGTACTTC.

The chain couples TRBV30 to TRBJ1-1, with D possibly matching TRBD1 (5 bases). The CDR3 length is 11 residues. CDR1 and CDR2 from the germline V gene are GTSNPN and SVGIG (reference sequence). V was pared by 4 bases and J by 8 bases, with 11 bases between. CDR3 DNA sequence: TGTGCCTGGATAAGGGGCCTAGAAGCTTTCTTT. Translating gives CAWIRGLEAFF. Together with reference TRBV30 and TRBJ1-1, the CDR3 gives the full variable domain: SQTIHQWPATLVQPVGSPLSLECTVEGTSNPNLYWYRQAAGRGLQLLFYSVGIGQISSEVPQNLSASRPQDRQFILSSKKLLLSDSGFYLCAWIRGLEAFFGQGTRLTVV.

This clonotype has only one observation. This chain's CDR3 is CASCPTIGNQPQHF. Here the CDR3 DNA reads TGTGCCAGCTGCCCCACCATAGGCAATCAGCCCCAGCATTTT. This chain connects TRBV27 to TRBJ1-5, with no clear D. Trimming removed 8 bases at V and 2 bases at J, with 13 bases between. CDR1 MNHEY and CDR2 SMNVEV come from the germline V gene (reference sequence). The CDR3 runs 14 residues.

The V and J genes are TRBV4-3 and TRBJ2-7; a possible D gene is TRBD1 (6 bases). V was trimmed by 0 bases and J by 0 bases, leaving 12 bases between them. The CDR3 extends over 16 amino acids. Germline CDR1 and CDR2: LGHNA and YSLEER. For the CDR3, the DNA is TGCGCCAGCAGCCAAGATTGGGGGACACCCTCCTACGAGCAGTACTTC. Protein product: CASSQDWGTPSYEQYF.

J is TRBJ2-7 and V is TRBV5-4; 7 bases fit TRBD1. The length of the CDR3 is 16 residues. V dropped 4 bases and J dropped 2; count of bases not matched to a gene: 12. In germline, CDR1 is SGHNT, CDR2 YYREEE (reference sequence). The CDR3 reads CASSLNLGQGAYEQYF. In DNA, the CDR3 is TGTGCCAGCAGCCTGAACCTCGGGCAGGGGGCCTACGAGCAGTACTTC.